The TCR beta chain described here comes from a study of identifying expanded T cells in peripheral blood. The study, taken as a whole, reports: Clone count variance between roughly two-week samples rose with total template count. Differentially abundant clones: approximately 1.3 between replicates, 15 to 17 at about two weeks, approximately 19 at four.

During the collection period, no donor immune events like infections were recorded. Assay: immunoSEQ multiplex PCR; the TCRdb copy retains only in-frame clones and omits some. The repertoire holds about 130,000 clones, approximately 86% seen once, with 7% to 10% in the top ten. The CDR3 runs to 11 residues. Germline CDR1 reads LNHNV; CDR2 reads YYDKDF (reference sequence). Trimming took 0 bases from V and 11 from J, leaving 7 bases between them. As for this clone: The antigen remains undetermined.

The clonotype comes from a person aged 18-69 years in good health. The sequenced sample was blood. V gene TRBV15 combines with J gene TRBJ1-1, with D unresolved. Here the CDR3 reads CATSRDHKAFF. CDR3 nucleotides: TGTGCCACCAGCAGAGATCATAAGGCTTTCTTT.